This TCR beta chain came from a study of blood T cells in healthy people across ages. The donors, aged roughly 6 to 90, were healthy Caucasians from Russia. This clonotype was observed a few times. Its antigen remains unknown. The study's findings and limits: Unsorted PBMC input precluded a conclusive naive versus antigen-experienced comparison. Correlation between TCR beta diversity and naive T cell percentage was strong.

The CDR3 runs 13 residues. V lost 8 bases and J lost 9, with 19 bases in between. Then a second PCR, running about 7 to 11 cycles, was carried out with a sample-barcoded 5' primer and a J-beta primer mix. Each TCR beta cDNA got a 12-nucleotide random molecular identifier. TCRdb reprocessed the 5' RACE reads with MiXCR, giving one entry per CDR3 protein. The top ten hold 15% to 20% of the sample, which has 850,000 or so distinct CDR3 sequences, more than 25% seen once. This TCR was sampled from a woman over 75 in good health. Sequencing input: blood. The chain combines TRBV12-3 or TRBV12-4 with TRBJ2-5, with D possibly matching TRBD2 (5 bases). This chain's CDR3 is CASSNGRFGAQYF. The CDR3, as DNA: TGTGCCAGCTCCAACGGCCGCTTCGGGGCCCAGTACTTC.